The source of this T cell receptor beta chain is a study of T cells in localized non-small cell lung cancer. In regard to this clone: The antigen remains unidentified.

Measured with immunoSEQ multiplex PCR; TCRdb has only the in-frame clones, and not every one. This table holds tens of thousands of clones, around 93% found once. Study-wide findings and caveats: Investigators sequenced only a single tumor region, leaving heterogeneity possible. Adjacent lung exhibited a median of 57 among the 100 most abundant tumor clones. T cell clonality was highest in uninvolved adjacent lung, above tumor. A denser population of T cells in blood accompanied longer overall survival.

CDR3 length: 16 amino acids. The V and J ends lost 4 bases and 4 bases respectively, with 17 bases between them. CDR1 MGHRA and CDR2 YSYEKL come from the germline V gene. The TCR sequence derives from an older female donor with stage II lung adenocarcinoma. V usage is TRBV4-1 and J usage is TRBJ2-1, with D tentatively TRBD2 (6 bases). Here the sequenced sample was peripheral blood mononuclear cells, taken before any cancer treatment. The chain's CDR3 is CASSPAVGGTYNEQFF. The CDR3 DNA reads TGCGCCAGCAGCCCGGCGGTTGGCGGGACGTACAATGAGCAGTTCTTC.